The clone carrying this TCR beta chain has only one observation. The data are from a study of T cell repertoires in cytomegalovirus infection. TCRdb re-derived calls from the reads in MiXCR, one entry per CDR3 protein. Here the sample spans 510,000 or so distinct CDR3 sequences, about 26% being singletons. This TCR was sampled from a human donor in good health (CMV status not recorded). Some clones in this sample may be carry-over from other donors' samples. Material: PBMCs.

The CDR3 coding sequence is TGCGCCAGCAGCCACGCTAGCGGGAACCAAGAGACCCAGTACTTC. Translating gives CASSHASGNQETQYF. This rearrangement joins TRBV4-1 to TRBJ2-5, with 9 bases lining up with TRBD2. From germline, CDR1 is MGHRA and CDR2 YSYEKL. This CDR3 has 15 residues. V gave up 3 bases and J gave up 0 bases; unmatched junction bases: 2.